This T cell receptor (beta chain) is from a study of human T cells and chemical hapten exposure. Study details: All patients underwent weekly scalp dosing with diphenylcyclopropenone for the full roughly 22-week study. DPC 0.01% went on the upper back by patch test, with reading at 6 days.

Within the library, unique molecular identifiers were attached to each individual cDNA molecule. TCRdb re-analysed the RACE reads in MiXCR, keeping a single row per CDR3 protein. Altogether about 120,000 distinct CDR3 sequences are present, about 13% being singletons, with the ten largest covering roughly 2.8%. The time point was: pre-sensitization, week 0. The sample's treatment: therapeutic diphenylcyclopropenone sensitization with weekly scalp DPC. Germline-derived CDR1 and CDR2 are SGHRS and YFSETQ. V was trimmed by 2 bases and J by 2 bases, leaving 12 bases between them. CDR3 length: 15 amino acids.

The chain has TRBV5-1 and TRBJ2-3; D may match TRBD1 or TRBD2 (5 bases each). Sample: whole blood, taken in connection with sensitization to the hapten diphenylcyclopropenone (DPC). This clonotype was obtained from a young woman with alopecia areata. Some clones in this sample may be carry-over from other donors' samples. The CDR3 bases are TGCGCCAGCAGCTTCGCCAGAGGGGACACAGATACGCAGTATTTT. It specifies CASSFARGDTDTQYF.